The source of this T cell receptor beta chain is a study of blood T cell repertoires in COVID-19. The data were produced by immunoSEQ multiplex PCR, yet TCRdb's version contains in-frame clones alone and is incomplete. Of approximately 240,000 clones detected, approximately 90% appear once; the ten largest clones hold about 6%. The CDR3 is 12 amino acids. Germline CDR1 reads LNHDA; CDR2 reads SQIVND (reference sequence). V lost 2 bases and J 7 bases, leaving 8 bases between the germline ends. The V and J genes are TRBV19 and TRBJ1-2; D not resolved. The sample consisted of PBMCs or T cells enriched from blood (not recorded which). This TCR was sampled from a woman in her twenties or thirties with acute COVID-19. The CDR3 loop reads CASSILGGGYTF. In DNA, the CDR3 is TGTGCCAGTAGTATACTTGGAGGTGGCTACACCTTC.